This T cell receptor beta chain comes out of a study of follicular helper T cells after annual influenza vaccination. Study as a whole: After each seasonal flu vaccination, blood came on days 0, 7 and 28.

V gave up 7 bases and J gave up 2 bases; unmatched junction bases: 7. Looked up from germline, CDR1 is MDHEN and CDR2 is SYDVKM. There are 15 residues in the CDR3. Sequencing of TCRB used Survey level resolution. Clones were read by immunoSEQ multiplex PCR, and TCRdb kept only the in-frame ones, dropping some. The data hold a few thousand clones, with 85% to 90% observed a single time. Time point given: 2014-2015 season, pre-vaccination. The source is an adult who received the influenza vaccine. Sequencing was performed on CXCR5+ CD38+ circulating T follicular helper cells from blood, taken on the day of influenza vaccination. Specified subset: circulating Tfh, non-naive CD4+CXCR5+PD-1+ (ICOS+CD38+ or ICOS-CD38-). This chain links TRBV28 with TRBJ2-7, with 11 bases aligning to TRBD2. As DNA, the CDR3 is TGTGCCAGCATTGACTCACTAGCGGGGGCCTACGAGCAGTACTTC. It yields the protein CASIDSLAGAYEQYF.